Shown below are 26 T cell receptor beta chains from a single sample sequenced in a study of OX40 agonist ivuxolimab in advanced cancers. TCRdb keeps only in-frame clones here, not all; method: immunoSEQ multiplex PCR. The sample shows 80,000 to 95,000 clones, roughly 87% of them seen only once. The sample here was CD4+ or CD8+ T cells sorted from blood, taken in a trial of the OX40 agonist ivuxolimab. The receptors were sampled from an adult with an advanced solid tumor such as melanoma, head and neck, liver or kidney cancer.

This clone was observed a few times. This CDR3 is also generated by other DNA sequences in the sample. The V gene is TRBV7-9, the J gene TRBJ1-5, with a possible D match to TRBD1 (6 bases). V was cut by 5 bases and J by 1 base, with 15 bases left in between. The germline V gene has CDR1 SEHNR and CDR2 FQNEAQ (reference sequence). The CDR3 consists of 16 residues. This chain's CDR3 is CASSTGKGGSNQPQHF. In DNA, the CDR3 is TGTGCCAGCAGCACAGGGAAGGGGGGGAGCAATCAGCCCCAGCATTTT.

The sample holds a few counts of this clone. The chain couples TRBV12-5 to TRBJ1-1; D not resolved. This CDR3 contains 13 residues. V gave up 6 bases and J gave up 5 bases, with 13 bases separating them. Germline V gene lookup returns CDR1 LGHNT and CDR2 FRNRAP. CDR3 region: CASGTLGGTEAFF. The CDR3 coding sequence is TGTGCTAGTGGAACGTTAGGAGGAACTGAAGCTTTCTTT.

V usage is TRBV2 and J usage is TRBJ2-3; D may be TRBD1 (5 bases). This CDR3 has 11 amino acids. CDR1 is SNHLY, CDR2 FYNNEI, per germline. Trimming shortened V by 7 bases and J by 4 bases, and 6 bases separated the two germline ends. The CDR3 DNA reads TGTGCCAGCACACAGGCAGATACGCAGTATTTT. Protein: CASTQADTQYF.

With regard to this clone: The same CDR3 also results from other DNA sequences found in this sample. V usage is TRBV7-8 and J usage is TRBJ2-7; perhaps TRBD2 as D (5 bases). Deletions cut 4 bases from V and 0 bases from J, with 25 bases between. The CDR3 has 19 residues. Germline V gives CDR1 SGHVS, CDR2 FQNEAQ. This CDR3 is CASSSSNDIASLFSYEQYF. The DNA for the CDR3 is TGTGCCAGCAGCTCATCTAATGATATAGCGTCCCTATTCTCCTACGAGCAGTACTTC.

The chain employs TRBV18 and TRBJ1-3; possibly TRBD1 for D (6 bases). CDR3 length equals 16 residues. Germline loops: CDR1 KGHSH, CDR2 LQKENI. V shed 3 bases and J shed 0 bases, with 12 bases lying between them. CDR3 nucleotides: TGTGCCAGCTCACCCTCCTCGGACAGCTCTGGAAACACCATATATTTT. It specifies CASSPSSDSSGNTIYF.

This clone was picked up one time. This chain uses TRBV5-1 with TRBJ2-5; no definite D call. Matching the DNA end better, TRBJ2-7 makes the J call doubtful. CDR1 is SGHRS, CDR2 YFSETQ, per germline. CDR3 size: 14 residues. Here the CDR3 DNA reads TGCGCCAGCAGCTTGGACAGTTCGTCCTACGAGCAGTACTTC. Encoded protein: CASSLDSSSYEQYF.

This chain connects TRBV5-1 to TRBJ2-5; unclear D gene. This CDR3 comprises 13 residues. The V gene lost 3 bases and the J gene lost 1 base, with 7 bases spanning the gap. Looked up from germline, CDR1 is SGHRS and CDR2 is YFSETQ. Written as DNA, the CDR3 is TGCGCCAGCAGCTCAATTGTCCAAGAGACCCAGTACTTC. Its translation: CASSSIVQETQYF.

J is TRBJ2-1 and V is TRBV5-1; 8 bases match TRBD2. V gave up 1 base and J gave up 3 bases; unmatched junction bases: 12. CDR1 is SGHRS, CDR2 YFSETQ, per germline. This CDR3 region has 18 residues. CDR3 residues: CASSLSTPTSGLYNEQFF. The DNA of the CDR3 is TGCGCCAGCAGCTTGTCTACCCCAACTAGCGGCCTCTACAATGAGCAGTTCTTC.

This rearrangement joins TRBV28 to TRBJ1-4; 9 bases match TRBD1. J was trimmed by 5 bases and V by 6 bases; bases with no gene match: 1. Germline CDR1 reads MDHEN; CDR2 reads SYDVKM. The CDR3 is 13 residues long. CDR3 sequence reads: CASRGQGNEKLFF. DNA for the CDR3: TGTGCCAGCAGGGGACAGGGAAATGAAAAACTGTTTTTT.

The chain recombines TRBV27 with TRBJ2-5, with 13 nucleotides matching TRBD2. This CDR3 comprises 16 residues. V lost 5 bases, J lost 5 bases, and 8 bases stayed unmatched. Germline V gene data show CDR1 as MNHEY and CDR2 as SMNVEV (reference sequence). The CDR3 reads CASSPRLAGGPETQYF. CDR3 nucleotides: TGTGCCAGCAGTCCCCGACTAGCGGGGGGCCCCGAGACCCAGTACTTC.

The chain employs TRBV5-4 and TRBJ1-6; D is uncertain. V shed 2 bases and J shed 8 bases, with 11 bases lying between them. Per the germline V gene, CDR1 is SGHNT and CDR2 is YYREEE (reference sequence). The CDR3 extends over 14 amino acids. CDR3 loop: CASSFGPHDSPLHF. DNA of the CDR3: TGTGCCAGCAGCTTTGGGCCTCATGATTCACCCCTCCACTTT.

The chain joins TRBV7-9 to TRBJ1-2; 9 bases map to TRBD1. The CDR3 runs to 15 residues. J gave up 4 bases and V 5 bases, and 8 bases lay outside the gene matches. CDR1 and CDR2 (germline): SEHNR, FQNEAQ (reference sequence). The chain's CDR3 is CASSPTGGAGYGYTF. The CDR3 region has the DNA TGTGCCAGCAGCCCTACAGGGGGCGCAGGCTATGGCTACACCTTC.

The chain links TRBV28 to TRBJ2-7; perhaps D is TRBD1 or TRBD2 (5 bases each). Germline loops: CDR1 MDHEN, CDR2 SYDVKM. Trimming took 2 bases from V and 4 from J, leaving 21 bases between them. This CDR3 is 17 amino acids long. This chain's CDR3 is CASSLGSRTLVKYEQYF. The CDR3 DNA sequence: TGTGCCAGCAGTTTAGGATCCCGGACACTAGTAAAATACGAGCAGTACTTC.

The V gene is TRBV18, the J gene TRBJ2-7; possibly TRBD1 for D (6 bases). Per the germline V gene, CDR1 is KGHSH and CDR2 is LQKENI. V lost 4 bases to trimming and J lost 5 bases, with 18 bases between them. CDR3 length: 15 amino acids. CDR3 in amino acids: CASSRVGQGRNEQYF. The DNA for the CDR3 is TGTGCCAGCTCACGAGTCGGGCAGGGGCGAAACGAGCAGTACTTC.

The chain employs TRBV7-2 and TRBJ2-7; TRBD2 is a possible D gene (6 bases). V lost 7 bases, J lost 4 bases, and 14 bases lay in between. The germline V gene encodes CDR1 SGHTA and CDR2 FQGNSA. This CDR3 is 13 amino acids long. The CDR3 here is CASKPSGLYEQYF. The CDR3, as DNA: TGTGCCAGCAAACCCAGCGGGCTTTACGAGCAGTACTTC.

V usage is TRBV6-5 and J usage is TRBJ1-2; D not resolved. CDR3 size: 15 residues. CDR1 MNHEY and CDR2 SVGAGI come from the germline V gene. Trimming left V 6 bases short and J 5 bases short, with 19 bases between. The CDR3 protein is CASSPAIPSGYGYTF. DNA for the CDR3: TGTGCCAGCAGCCCTGCAATTCCCAGTGGGTATGGCTACACCTTC.

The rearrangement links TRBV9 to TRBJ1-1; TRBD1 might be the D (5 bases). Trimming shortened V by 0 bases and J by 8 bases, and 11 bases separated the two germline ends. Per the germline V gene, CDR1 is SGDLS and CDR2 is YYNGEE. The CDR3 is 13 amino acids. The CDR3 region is CASSVGSDSEAFF. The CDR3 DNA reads TGTGCCAGCAGCGTAGGCTCCGACAGCGAAGCTTTCTTT.

Here the CDR3 DNA reads TGTGCCTGGAGTCCCGGGGTCTCTGGAAACACCATATATTTT. Translation: CAWSPGVSGNTIYF. The V and J genes are TRBV30 and TRBJ1-3, with D unclear. Germline assignment: CDR1 GTSNPN and CDR2 SVGIG (reference sequence). There are 14 residues in the CDR3. Trimming left V 2 bases short and J 0 bases short, with 8 bases between.

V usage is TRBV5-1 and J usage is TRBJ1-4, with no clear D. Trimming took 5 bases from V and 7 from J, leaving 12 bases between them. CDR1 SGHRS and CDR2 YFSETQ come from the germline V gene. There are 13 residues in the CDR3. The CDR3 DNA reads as TGCGCCAGCAGTCAGGCGGGTACTGAAAAACTGTTTTTT. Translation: CASSQAGTEKLFF.

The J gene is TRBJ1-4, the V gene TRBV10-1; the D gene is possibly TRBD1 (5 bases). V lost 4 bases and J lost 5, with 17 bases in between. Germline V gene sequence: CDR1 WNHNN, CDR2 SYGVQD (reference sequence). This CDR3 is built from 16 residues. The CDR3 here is CASSAPPGTANEKLFF. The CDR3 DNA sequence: TGCGCCAGCAGTGCCCCCCCTGGGACGGCAAATGAAAAACTGTTTTTT.

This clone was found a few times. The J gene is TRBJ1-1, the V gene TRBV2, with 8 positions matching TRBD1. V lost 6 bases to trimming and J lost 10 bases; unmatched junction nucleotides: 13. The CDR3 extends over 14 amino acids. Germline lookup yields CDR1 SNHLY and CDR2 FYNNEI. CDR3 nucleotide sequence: TGTGCCAGCAGCAGACAGGGGTCCCTTGGGGGAGCTTTCTTT. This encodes CASSRQGSLGGAFF.

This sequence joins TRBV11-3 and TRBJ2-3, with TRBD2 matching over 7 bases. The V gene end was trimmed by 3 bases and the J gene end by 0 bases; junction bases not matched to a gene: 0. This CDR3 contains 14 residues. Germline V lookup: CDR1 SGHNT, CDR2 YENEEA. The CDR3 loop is CASSFSGSTDTQYF. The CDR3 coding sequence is TGTGCCAGCAGCTTTAGCGGGAGCACAGATACGCAGTATTTT.

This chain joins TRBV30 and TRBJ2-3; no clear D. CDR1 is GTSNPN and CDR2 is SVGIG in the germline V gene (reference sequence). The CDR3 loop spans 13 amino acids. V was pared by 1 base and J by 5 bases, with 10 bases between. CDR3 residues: CAWSARNGDTQYF. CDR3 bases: TGTGCCTGGAGTGCCAGAAATGGAGATACGCAGTATTTT.

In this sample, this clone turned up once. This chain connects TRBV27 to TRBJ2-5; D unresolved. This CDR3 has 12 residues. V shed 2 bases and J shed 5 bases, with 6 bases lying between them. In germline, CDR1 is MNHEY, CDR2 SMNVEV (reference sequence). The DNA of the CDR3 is TGTGCCAGCAGTTTACCGCTGGAGACCCAGTACTTC. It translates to CASSLPLETQYF.

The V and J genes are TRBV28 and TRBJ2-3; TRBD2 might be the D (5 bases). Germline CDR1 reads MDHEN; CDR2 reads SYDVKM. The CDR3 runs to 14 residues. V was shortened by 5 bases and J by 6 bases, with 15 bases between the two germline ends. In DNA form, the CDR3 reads TGTGCCAGCAGTGGTAGCCCGGAGCGGGATACGCAGTATTTT. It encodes CASSGSPERDTQYF.

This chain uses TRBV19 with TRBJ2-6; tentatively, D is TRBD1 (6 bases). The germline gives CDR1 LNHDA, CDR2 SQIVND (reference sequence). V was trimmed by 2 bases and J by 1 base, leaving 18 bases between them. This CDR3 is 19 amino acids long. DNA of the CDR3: TGTGCCAGTAGTATATTTGCCCAGACAGGTAATTCTGGGGCCAACGTCCTGACTTTC. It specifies CASSIFAQTGNSGANVLTF.